One sample yielded the 26 T cell receptor beta chains listed below, sequenced in a study of cytomegalovirus exposure and HLA in healthy donors. Data came from immunoSEQ multiplex PCR; TCRdb stores just in-frame clones and leaves some out. The data contain 160,000 or so clones, about 86% of them singletons. The sequencing sample was made of PBMCs. The receptors were gathered from a woman aged 25 to 39 in good health and CMV-seronegative.

V gene TRBV9 combines with J gene TRBJ1-1; 8 bases are shared with TRBD1. J gave up 0 bases and V 3 bases, and 1 base lay outside the gene matches. Looked up from germline, CDR1 is SGDLS and CDR2 is YYNGEE. The CDR3 is 14 residues long. The CDR3 region has the DNA TGTGCCAGCAGCGCAGGGGGCCTGAACACTGAAGCTTTCTTT. Protein: CASSAGGLNTEAFF.

The chain has TRBV5-1 and TRBJ2-7; possible D gene TRBD1, 6 bases. V was trimmed by 0 bases and J by 4 bases, leaving 17 bases between them. Germline CDR1 is SGHRS and CDR2 is YFSETQ. This CDR3 has 16 residues. The CDR3 DNA sequence: TGCGCCAGCAGCTTGGGGGGGCGAGTCGGAGAATACGAGCAGTACTTC. This gives the protein CASSLGGRVGEYEQYF.

Only a few counts were recorded for this clone. The chain employs TRBV27 and TRBJ2-2; D is perhaps TRBD2 (5 bases). Germline CDR1 reads MNHEY; CDR2 reads SMNVEV (reference sequence). With 6 bases removed from V and 6 bases from J, the gap between germline ends came to 11 bases. The CDR3 extends over 13 amino acids. CDR3 nucleotides: TGTGCCAGCAGAACCGGGGAAGCCGGGGAGCTGTTTTTT. It encodes CASRTGEAGELFF.

The chain links TRBV19 to TRBJ1-2; 7 bases line up with TRBD1. The CDR3 is 15 residues long. Germline V gene data show CDR1 as LNHDA and CDR2 as SQIVND (reference sequence). Trimming cost V 3 bases and J 8 bases; bases outside gene matches: 12. The DNA for the CDR3 is TGTGCCAGTAGTATTCCGTTTATACAGGGGAGCGGCTACACCTTC. It yields the protein CASSIPFIQGSGYTF. Full variable domain (outside the CDR3, taken from reference TRBV19 and TRBJ1-2): DGGITQSPKYLFRKEGQNVTLSCEQNLNHDAMYWYRQDPGQGLRLIYYSQIVNDFQKGDIAEGYSVSREKKESFPLTVTSAQKNPTAFYLCASSIPFIQGSGYTFGSGTRLTVV.

The chain has TRBV11-2 and TRBJ1-2, with a weak D call TRBD1 (6 bases). This CDR3 region has 15 residues. From germline, CDR1 is SGHAT and CDR2 FQNNGV. The germline V and J ends were trimmed by 4 bases and 0 bases, with 12 bases remaining between them. The CDR3 here is CASSSPGQPNYGYTF. Here the CDR3 DNA reads TGTGCCAGCAGCTCCCCTGGACAGCCTAACTATGGCTACACCTTC.

The rearrangement joins TRBV28 to TRBJ1-2; D not certain. In germline, CDR1 is MDHEN, CDR2 SYDVKM. CDR3 length: 13 residues. V was trimmed by 6 bases and J by 8 bases, leaving 16 bases between them. The CDR3 DNA is TGTGCCAGCAGATCCGGGCCCCCGGGGGGCTACACCTTC. Translated, it gives CASRSGPPGGYTF.

The chain employs TRBV30 and TRBJ1-4, with 7 bases that match TRBD1. Germline V gives CDR1 GTSNPN, CDR2 SVGIG (reference sequence). The CDR3 runs 18 residues. J lost 8 bases, V lost 0 bases, and 18 bases had no gene match. CDR3 amino acids: CAWSVRGSGSRGIEKLFF. The DNA of the CDR3 is TGTGCCTGGAGTGTACGCGGGTCCGGAAGCAGGGGGATCGAAAAACTGTTTTTT. Full variable domain (missing parts from reference TRBV30 and TRBJ1-4): SQTIHQWPATLVQPVGSPLSLECTVEGTSNPNLYWYRQAAGRGLQLLFYSVGIGQISSEVPQNLSASRPQDRQFILSSKKLLLSDSGFYLCAWSVRGSGSRGIEKLFFGSGTQLSVL.

J is TRBJ1-4 and V is TRBV4-1, with a weak D call TRBD1 (6 bases). Germline CDR1 reads MGHRA; CDR2 reads YSYEKL. The CDR3 runs 16 residues. The V gene lost 3 bases and the J gene lost 4 bases, with 15 bases spanning the gap. The CDR3 loop is CASSHLPTGFNEKLFF. Here the CDR3 DNA reads TGCGCCAGCAGCCACTTACCGACAGGCTTTAATGAAAAACTGTTTTTT.

The table lists this clone with a few counts. CDR3 nucleotide sequence: TGCGCCAGCACTTATAGCGGGGGTTACAATGAGCAGTTCTTC. Amino acid sequence: CASTYSGGYNEQFF. The J gene is TRBJ2-1, the V gene TRBV5-1; the match to TRBD2 covers 9 bases. This CDR3 region has 14 residues. The V gene end was trimmed by 6 bases and the J gene end by 4 bases; junction bases not matched to a gene: 5. Germline V gene sequence: CDR1 SGHRS, CDR2 YFSETQ. Complete variable domain (other parts from reference TRBV5-1 and TRBJ2-1): KAGVTQTPRYLIKTRGQQVTLSCSPISGHRSVSWYQQTPGQGLQFLFEYFSETQRNKGNFPGRFSGRQFSNSRSEMNVSTLELGDSALYLCASTYSGGYNEQFFGPGTRLTVL.

The chain has TRBV6-6 and TRBJ2-2; TRBD2 might be the D (6 bases). CDR1 is MNHNY, CDR2 SVGAGI, per germline (reference sequence). CDR3 size: 12 residues. Trimming pared 8 bases from V and 6 bases from J, leaving 10 bases between. In DNA form, the CDR3 reads TGTGCCAGCCGACTAGGGGCCGGGGAGCTGTTTTTT. Encoded protein: CASRLGAGELFF.

The rearrangement joins TRBV10-3 to TRBJ1-4, with 8 bases lining up with TRBD1. Germline trimming cut 3 bases from V and 6 bases from J; bases unmatched to any gene: 12. The germline gives CDR1 ENHRY, CDR2 SYGVKD. The CDR3 runs to 17 residues. The CDR3 loop reads CAISESHWGQVDEKLFF. CDR3 nucleotide sequence: TGTGCCATCAGTGAATCTCACTGGGGACAGGTGGATGAAAAACTGTTTTTT.

The sample holds one count of this clone. V is TRBV4-1 and J is TRBJ2-7; 8 bases agree with TRBD1. The CDR3 runs 19 residues. Germline V lookup: CDR1 MGHRA, CDR2 YSYEKL. V was clipped by 0 bases and J by 10 bases; unmatched bases: 23. The CDR3 nucleotides read TGCGCCAGCAGCCAAGATTCAATCCCGGGACAGGTGTACCTCCTTGGACAGTACTTC. Amino acids: CASSQDSIPGQVYLLGQYF.

The chain is built from TRBV2 and TRBJ2-5; 14 bases are a match to TRBD2. With V trimmed by 6 bases and J by 2 bases, 5 bases remained unmatched. The CDR3 has 16 amino acids. CDR1 is SNHLY and CDR2 is FYNNEI in the germline V gene. DNA of the CDR3: TGTGCCAGCAGGTCCGGGACTAGCGGGAGTCAAGAGACCCAGTACTTC. Its translation is CASRSGTSGSQETQYF.

V usage is TRBV7-8 and J usage is TRBJ1-6, with D possibly matching TRBD1 (5 bases). V was trimmed by 4 bases and J by 1 base, leaving 17 bases between them. Germline V gene data show CDR1 as SGHVS and CDR2 as FQNEAQ. The CDR3 sequence is 18 residues long. This CDR3 is CASSSSQGRASYNSPLHF. The CDR3 DNA reads as TGTGCCAGCAGCTCGTCCCAGGGAAGGGCGTCCTATAATTCACCCCTCCACTTT.

V usage is TRBV29-1 and J usage is TRBJ2-2; D possibly corresponds to TRBD2 (7 bases). With 6 bases removed from V and 4 bases from J, the gap between germline ends came to 18 bases. This CDR3 has 15 residues. Germline CDR1 is SQVTM and CDR2 is ANQGSEA. The CDR3 DNA reads as TGCAGCGTGACCCACGGGGGGCGCGGCACCGGGGAGCTGTTTTTT. Its protein product is CSVTHGGRGTGELFF.

V usage is TRBV7-6 and J usage is TRBJ2-7; TRBD2 is a possible D gene (5 bases). Germline V gene data show CDR1 as SGHVS and CDR2 as FNYEAQ. The V and J ends lost 1 base and 0 bases respectively, with 13 bases between them. CDR3 length: 16 amino acids. The CDR3 sequence: CASSLEADRSSYEQYF. For the CDR3, the DNA is TGTGCCAGCAGCTTAGAAGCGGACCGTAGCTCCTACGAGCAGTACTTC.

The chain links TRBV2 to TRBJ2-7; maybe TRBD1 (6 bases). This CDR3 contains 15 residues. The germline gives CDR1 SNHLY, CDR2 FYNNEI. V dropped 1 base and J dropped 4 bases, with 14 bases sitting between them. CDR3 sequence: CASSEVRGPAYEQYF. CDR3 in DNA: TGTGCCAGCAGTGAAGTCAGGGGACCGGCGTACGAGCAGTACTTC.

The chain uses TRBV2 and TRBJ1-2; no reliable D call. Germline loops: CDR1 SNHLY, CDR2 FYNNEI. The CDR3 is 13 residues long. V lost 1 base and J 4 bases, leaving 7 bases between the germline ends. CDR3 loop: CASSEDPVYGYTF. The CDR3 DNA reads TGTGCCAGCAGTGAAGACCCGGTCTATGGCTACACCTTC.

The DNA for the CDR3 is TGTGCCAGCAGGGGACGACAGGGGGGGTCCTACGAGCAGTACTTC. It yields the protein CASRGRQGGSYEQYF. The gene calls are TRBV6-5 and TRBJ2-7; 9 bases are a match to TRBD1. V shed 6 bases and J 1 base; nucleotides not matched to a gene: 7. The CDR3 has 15 residues. Germline CDR1 is MNHEY and CDR2 is SVGAGI.

V usage is TRBV15 and J usage is TRBJ2-7, with 8 positions matching TRBD1. Germline CDR1 and CDR2: LNHNV and YYDKDF (reference sequence). With 4 bases clipped from V and 6 bases from J, the junction kept 8 bases outside the gene matches. CDR3 length: 14 amino acids. In DNA, the CDR3 is TGTGCCACCAGCAATCAGGACAGGGCCTCCGAGCAGTACTTC. Protein: CATSNQDRASEQYF.

The rearrangement uses TRBV5-1 and TRBJ2-3; 14 bases line up with TRBD2. Per germline, CDR1 SGHRS and CDR2 YFSETQ. With 5 bases clipped from V and 5 bases from J, the junction kept 10 bases outside the gene matches. CDR3 size: 17 residues. The CDR3 protein is CASSRGLAGGSLDTQYF. The DNA of the CDR3 is TGCGCCAGCAGTAGAGGACTAGCGGGGGGTTCATTAGATACGCAGTATTTT.

The chain joins TRBV5-1 to TRBJ1-1; 8 bases agree with TRBD1. V shed 4 bases and J 5 bases; nucleotides not matched to a gene: 4. In germline, CDR1 is SGHRS, CDR2 YFSETQ. The CDR3 extends over 13 amino acids. The CDR3: CASSLTGDTEAFF. The CDR3 DNA follows: TGCGCCAGCAGCCTGACAGGGGATACTGAAGCTTTCTTT.

The chain combines TRBV15 with TRBJ1-3; the D is unclear. The V gene lost 3 bases and the J gene lost 2 bases, with 17 bases spanning the gap. This CDR3 contains 17 residues. The germline V gene encodes CDR1 LNHNV and CDR2 YYDKDF (reference sequence). DNA of the CDR3: TGTGCCACCAGCAGGGGCTTTGGGAGGGCCCCTGGAAACACCATATATTTT. Its protein product is CATSRGFGRAPGNTIYF.

The chain is built from TRBV9 and TRBJ2-4, with 9 bases matching TRBD1. The junction had 7 bases not matched to a gene; V was cut back by 4 bases and J by 8 bases. Per the germline V gene, CDR1 is SGDLS and CDR2 is YYNGEE. CDR3 length: 14 residues. Here the CDR3 DNA reads TGTGCCAGCAGCCAAGGGACAGGGCGACACATTCAGTACTTC. Its protein is CASSQGTGRHIQYF.

The count of this clone is one. The J gene is TRBJ1-5, the V gene TRBV6-5, with D possibly TRBD1 on 6 matching bases. V was cut by 6 bases and J by 1 base, with 10 bases left in between. This CDR3 is built from 14 residues. Germline V CDR1 and CDR2: MNHEY, SVGAGI. The CDR3 bases are TGTGCCAGCAGAGATACAGGGAGCAATCAGCCCCAGCATTTT. Encoded protein: CASRDTGSNQPQHF.

The V call is TRBV6-5, the J call TRBJ2-1, with D tentatively TRBD1 (6 bases). This CDR3 region has 15 residues. CDR1 and CDR2 from the germline V gene are MNHEY and SVGAGI. The ends were cut back, 0 bases at V and 7 bases at J, with 13 bases in the middle. CDR3 residues: CASSYSGQIPNEQFF. In DNA, the CDR3 is TGTGCCAGCAGTTACTCAGGACAGATACCAAATGAGCAGTTCTTC.